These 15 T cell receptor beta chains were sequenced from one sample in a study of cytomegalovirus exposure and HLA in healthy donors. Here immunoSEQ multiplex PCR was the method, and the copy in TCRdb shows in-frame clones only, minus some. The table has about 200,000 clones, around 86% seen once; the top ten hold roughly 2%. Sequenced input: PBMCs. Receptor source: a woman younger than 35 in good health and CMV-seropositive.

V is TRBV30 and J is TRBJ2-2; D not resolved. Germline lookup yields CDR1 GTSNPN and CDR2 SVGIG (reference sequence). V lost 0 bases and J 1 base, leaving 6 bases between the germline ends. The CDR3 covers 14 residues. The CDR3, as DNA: TGTGCCTGGAGTGTTGGGCGGAACACCGGGGAGCTGTTTTTT. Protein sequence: CAWSVGRNTGELFF. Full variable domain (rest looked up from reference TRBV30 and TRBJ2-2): SQTIHQWPATLVQPVGSPLSLECTVEGTSNPNLYWYRQAAGRGLQLLFYSVGIGQISSEVPQNLSASRPQDRQFILSSKKLLLSDSGFYLCAWSVGRNTGELFFGEGSRLTVL.

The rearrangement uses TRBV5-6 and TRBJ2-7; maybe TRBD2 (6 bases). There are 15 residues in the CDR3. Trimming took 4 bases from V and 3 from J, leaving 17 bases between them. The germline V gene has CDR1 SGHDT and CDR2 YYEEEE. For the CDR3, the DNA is TGTGCCAGCAGCCTCACCAGCGGCGGGAACTACGAGCAGTACTTC. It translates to CASSLTSGGNYEQYF.

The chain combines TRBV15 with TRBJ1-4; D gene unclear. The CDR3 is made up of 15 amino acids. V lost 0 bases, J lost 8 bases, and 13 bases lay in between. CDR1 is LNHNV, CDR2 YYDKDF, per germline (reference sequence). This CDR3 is CATSRDSRAGEKLFF. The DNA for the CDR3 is TGTGCCACCAGCAGAGATTCCAGAGCGGGGGAAAAACTGTTTTTT.

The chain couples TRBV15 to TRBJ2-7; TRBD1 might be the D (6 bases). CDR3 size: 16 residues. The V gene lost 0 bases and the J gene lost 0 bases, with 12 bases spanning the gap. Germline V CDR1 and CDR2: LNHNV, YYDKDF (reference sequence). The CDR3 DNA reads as TGTGCCACCAGCAGAGATTTGCCAGGGGACTCCTACGAGCAGTACTTC. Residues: CATSRDLPGDSYEQYF.

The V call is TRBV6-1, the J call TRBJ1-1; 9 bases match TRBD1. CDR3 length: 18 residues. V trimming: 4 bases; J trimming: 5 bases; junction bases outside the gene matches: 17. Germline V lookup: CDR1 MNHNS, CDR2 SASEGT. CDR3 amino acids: CASSGDRGGFARKTEAFF. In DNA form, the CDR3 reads TGTGCCAGCAGTGGTGACAGGGGGGGGTTCGCGCGGAAGACTGAAGCTTTCTTT.

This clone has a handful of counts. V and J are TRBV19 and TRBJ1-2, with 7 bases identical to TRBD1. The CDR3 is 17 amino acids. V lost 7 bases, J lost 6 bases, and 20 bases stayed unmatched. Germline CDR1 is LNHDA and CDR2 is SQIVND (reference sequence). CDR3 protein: CASTPVEGKQGSHGYTF. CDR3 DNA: TGTGCCAGTACCCCCGTCGAAGGGAAACAGGGGTCTCATGGCTACACCTTC.

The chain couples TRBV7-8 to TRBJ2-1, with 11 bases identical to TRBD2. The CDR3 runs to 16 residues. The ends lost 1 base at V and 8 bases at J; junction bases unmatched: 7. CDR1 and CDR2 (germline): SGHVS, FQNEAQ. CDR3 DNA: TGTGCCAGCAGCTTAGGACTAGCGGGGACGGCCGATGAGCAGTTCTTC. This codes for CASSLGLAGTADEQFF.

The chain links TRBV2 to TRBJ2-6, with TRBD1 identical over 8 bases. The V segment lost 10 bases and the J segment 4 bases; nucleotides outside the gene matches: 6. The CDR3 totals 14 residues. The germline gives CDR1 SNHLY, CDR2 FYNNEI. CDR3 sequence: CATQGVAGANVLTF. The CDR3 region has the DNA TGTGCCACACAGGGGGTCGCCGGGGCCAACGTCCTGACTTTC.

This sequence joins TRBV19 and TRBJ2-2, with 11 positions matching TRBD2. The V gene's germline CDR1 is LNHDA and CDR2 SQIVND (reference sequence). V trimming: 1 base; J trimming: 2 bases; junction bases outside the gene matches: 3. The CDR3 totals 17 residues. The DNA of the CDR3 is TGTGCCAGTAGTATAGTAGCGGGAGGGCCAAACACCGGGGAGCTGTTTTTT. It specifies CASSIVAGGPNTGELFF. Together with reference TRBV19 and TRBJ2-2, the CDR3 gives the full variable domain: DGGITQSPKYLFRKEGQNVTLSCEQNLNHDAMYWYRQDPGQGLRLIYYSQIVNDFQKGDIAEGYSVSREKKESFPLTVTSAQKNPTAFYLCASSIVAGGPNTGELFFGEGSRLTVL.

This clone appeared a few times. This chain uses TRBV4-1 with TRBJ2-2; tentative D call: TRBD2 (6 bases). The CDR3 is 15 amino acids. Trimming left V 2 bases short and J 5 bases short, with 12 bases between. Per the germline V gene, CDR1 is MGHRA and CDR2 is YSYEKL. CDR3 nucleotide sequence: TGCGCCAGCAGCCAATTAACGGGAGTGACCGGGGAGCTGTTTTTT. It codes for CASSQLTGVTGELFF.

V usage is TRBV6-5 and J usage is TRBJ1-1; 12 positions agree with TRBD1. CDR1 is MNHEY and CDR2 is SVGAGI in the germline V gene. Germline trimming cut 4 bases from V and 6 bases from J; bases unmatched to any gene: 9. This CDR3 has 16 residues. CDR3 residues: CASSSTGTGGGPEAFF. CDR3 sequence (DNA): TGTGCCAGCAGTTCAACCGGGACAGGGGGCGGCCCTGAAGCTTTCTTT.

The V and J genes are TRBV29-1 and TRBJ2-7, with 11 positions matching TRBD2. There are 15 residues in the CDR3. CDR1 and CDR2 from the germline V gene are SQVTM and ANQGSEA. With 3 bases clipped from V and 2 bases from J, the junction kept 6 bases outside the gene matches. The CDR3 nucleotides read TGCAGCGTTGAGTTAGCGGGAGGGCATCCCTACGAGCAGTACTTC. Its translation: CSVELAGGHPYEQYF.

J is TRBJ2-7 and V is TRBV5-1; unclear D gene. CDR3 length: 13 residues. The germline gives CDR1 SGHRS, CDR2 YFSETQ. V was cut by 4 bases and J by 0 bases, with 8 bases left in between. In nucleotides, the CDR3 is TGCGCCAGCAGCCCCCCTAGCTCCTACGAGCAGTACTTC. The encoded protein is CASSPPSSYEQYF.

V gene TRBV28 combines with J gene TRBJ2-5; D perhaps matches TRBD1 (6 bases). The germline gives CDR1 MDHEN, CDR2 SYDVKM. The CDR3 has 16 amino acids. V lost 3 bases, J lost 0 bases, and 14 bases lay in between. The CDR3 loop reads CASSFLTGFNQETQYF. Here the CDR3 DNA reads TGTGCCAGCAGTTTCCTCACAGGGTTCAACCAAGAGACCCAGTACTTC.

CDR3 loop: CASSLSSGRGNEQFF. The CDR3 DNA reads TGTGCCAGCAGCTTAAGTAGCGGGAGGGGCAATGAGCAGTTCTTC. The chain is built from TRBV11-1 and TRBJ2-1, with TRBD2 matching over 11 bases. Germline V gives CDR1 SGHAT, CDR2 FQDESV (reference sequence). The CDR3 has 15 residues. Trimming at V came to 2 bases and at J to 6 bases, leaving 3 bases not matched to a gene.